This T cell receptor beta chain was sequenced during a study of T cell responses to AZD1222 COVID-19 vaccine. Turning to the study itself: Second-dose groups at about 4 or about 12 weeks were pooled.

Trimming took off 7 bases at V and 8 bases at J, with 17 bases between the two ends. The germline gives CDR1 SQVTM, CDR2 ANQGSEA. This CDR3 region has 13 residues. This clone was detected a few times. Repertoires were generated with immunoSEQ multiplex PCR, while TCRdb's copy carries only in-frame clones and drops some. The sample holds 95,000 to 130,000 clones; roughly nine tenths are singletons and the top ten take roughly 7.4%. The genes are TRBV29-1 and TRBJ1-4, with a possible D match to TRBD1 (5 bases). The source of this sequence is an adult in good health. The sample was peripheral blood, taken on day 0 of AZD1222 vaccination. The CDR3 sequence is CSASLQGREKLFF. The DNA of the CDR3 is TGCAGCGCCTCACTGCAGGGTAGGGAAAAACTGTTTTTT. Combining the CDR3 with reference TRBV29-1 and TRBJ1-4 gives the whole variable domain SAVISQKPSRDICQRGTSLTIQCQVDSQVTMMFWYRQQPGQSLTLIATANQGSEATYESGFVIDKFPISRPNLTFSTLTVSNMSPEDSSIYLCSASLQGREKLFFGSGTQLSVL.